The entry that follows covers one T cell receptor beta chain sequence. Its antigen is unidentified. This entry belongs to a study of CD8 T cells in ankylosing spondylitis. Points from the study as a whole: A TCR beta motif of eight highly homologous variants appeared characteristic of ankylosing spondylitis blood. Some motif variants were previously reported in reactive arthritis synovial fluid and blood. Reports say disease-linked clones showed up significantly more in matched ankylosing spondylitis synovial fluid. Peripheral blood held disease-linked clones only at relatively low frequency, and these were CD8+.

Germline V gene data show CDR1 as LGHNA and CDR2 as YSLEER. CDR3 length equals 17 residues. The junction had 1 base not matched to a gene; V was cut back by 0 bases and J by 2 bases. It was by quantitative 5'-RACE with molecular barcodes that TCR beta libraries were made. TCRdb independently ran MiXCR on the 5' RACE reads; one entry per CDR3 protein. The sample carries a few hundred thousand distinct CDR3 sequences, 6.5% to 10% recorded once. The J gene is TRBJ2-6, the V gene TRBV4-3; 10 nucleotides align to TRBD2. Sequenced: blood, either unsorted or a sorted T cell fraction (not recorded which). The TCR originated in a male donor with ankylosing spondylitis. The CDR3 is CASSQELAGPGANVLTF. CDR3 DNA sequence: TGCGCCAGCAGCCAAGAACTAGCGGGACCTGGGGCCAACGTCCTGACTTTC.